Listed below are T cell receptor beta chains from one sample, sequenced in a study of blood T cell repertoires in COVID-19. Data came from immunoSEQ multiplex PCR; TCRdb stores just in-frame clones and leaves some out. The sample yields about 230,000 clones, approximately 90% seen once. Sequenced: peripheral blood. The receptors shown here come from a man in his forties or fifties with COVID-19, enrolled during active disease. CDR3s include the opening cysteine and the closing phenylalanine or tryptophan. The order of the fields is CDR3 protein, CDR3 DNA, J gene, clone size, D gene, V gene. D genes are given only for firm matches. Not all rows give a size; the values are once, few, many and, for expanded clones, a class.

CDR3: CASSYGTGISYEQYF
DNA: TGTGCCAGCAGCTACGGGACAGGGATCTCCTACGAGCAGTACTTC
J: TRBJ2-7
size: -
D: TRBD1
V: TRBV7-9

CDR3: CASSFSVNTEAFF
DNA: TGTGCCAGCAGTTTCTCAGTGAACACTGAAGCTTTCTTT
J: TRBJ1-1
size: -
D: -
V: TRBV12-3/TRBV12-4

CDR3: CASRLVLDSSYEQYF
DNA: TGCGCCAGCAGGCTTGTGTTGGACAGCTCCTACGAGCAGTACTTC
J: TRBJ2-7
size: -
D: -
V: TRBV5-1

CDR3: CASSLTGTDTQYF
DNA: TGTGCCAGCAGCTTGACAGGGACAGATACGCAGTATTTT
J: TRBJ2-3
size: -
D: TRBD1
V: TRBV3-1/TRBV3-2

CDR3: CASSIAGQPQHF
DNA: TGTGCCAGTAGTATTGCGGGTCAGCCCCAGCATTTT
J: TRBJ1-5
size: -
D: -
V: TRBV19

CDR3: CASSLVLAGETDTQYF
DNA: TGTGCCAGCAGCTTAGTGCTAGCGGGAGAAACAGATACGCAGTATTTT
J: TRBJ2-3
size: -
D: TRBD2
V: TRBV7-2

CDR3: CASSTFLSGANVLTF
DNA: TGTGCCAGTAGTACCTTCCTCTCTGGGGCCAACGTCCTGACTTTC
J: TRBJ2-6
size: -
D: -
V: TRBV19

CDR3: CASSLSGQGNGYTF
DNA: TGTGCCAGCAGTTTATCGGGACAGGGTAATGGCTACACCTTC
J: TRBJ1-2
size: -
D: TRBD1
V: TRBV27

CDR3: CASSQDAGSNTGELFF
DNA: TGCGCCAGCAGCCAAGACGCGGGATCGAACACCGGGGAGCTGTTTTTT
J: TRBJ2-2
size: -
D: -
V: TRBV4-1

CDR3: CASSGQGGTEAFF
DNA: TGTGCCAGCAGTGGACAGGGAGGAACTGAAGCTTTCTTT
J: TRBJ1-1
size: -
D: TRBD1
V: TRBV2

CDR3: CATSPDREEDGYTF
DNA: TGTGCCACCAGTCCAGACAGGGAAGAGGATGGCTACACCTTC
J: TRBJ1-2
size: -
D: TRBD1
V: TRBV15

CDR3: CASSHGDSRTNEKLFF
DNA: TGCGCCAGCAGCCACGGGGACAGTAGGACTAATGAAAAACTGTTTTTT
J: TRBJ1-4
size: -
D: TRBD1
V: TRBV4-3

CDR3: CARSLVGQKEQETQYF
DNA: TGTGCCAGAAGCTTGGTTGGGCAGAAAGAGCAAGAGACCCAGTACTTC
J: TRBJ2-5
size: -
D: -
V: TRBV7-5

CDR3: CASKGVGSARDEQFF
DNA: TGTGCCAGCAAGGGGGTCGGATCCGCAAGGGATGAGCAGTTCTTC
J: TRBJ2-1
size: -
D: -
V: TRBV27

CDR3: CASSIRTSGSYEQYF
DNA: TGTGCCAGTAGTATTCGCACGAGCGGGAGTTACGAGCAGTACTTC
J: TRBJ2-7
size: -
D: TRBD2
V: TRBV19

CDR3: CASSLGGSNGGYTF
DNA: TGTGCCAGCAGCCTAGGGGGCTCCAATGGCGGCTACACCTTC
J: TRBJ1-2
size: -
D: TRBD1
V: TRBV3-1/TRBV3-2

CDR3: CASSLEGGGWNTIYF
DNA: TGTGCCAGCAGCTTAGAAGGGGGCGGTTGGAACACCATATATTTT
J: TRBJ1-3
size: -
D: TRBD1
V: TRBV11-2

CDR3: CASSSQGTGNTIYF
DNA: TGTGCCAGCAGTTCACAGGGGACTGGAAACACCATATATTTT
J: TRBJ1-3
size: -
D: TRBD1
V: TRBV6-5

CDR3: CASSPDSGTALQYF
DNA: TGTGCCAGCTCACCGGATTCAGGGACAGCTCTTCAGTACTTC
J: TRBJ2-7
size: -
D: TRBD1
V: TRBV18

CDR3: CASSLHPTSYEQYF
DNA: TGTGCCAGCAGCCTTCACCCAACTTCCTACGAGCAGTACTTC
J: TRBJ2-7
size: -
D: -
V: TRBV3-1/TRBV3-2

CDR3: CASSPHRADGNQPQHF
DNA: TGTGCCAGCAGCCCCCACAGGGCCGATGGTAATCAGCCCCAGCATTTT
J: TRBJ1-5
size: -
D: -
V: TRBV7-8

CDR3: CATSRDPGLAGAGELFF
DNA: TGTGCCACCAGCAGAGATCCGGGACTAGCGGGAGCCGGGGAGCTGTTTTTT
J: TRBJ2-2
size: -
D: TRBD2
V: TRBV15

CDR3: CSVPLAGRTDTQYF
DNA: TGCAGCGTCCCTCTAGCGGGGCGCACAGATACGCAGTATTTT
J: TRBJ2-3
size: -
D: TRBD2
V: TRBV29-1

CDR3: CASSQETGGFTGELFF
DNA: TGCGCCAGCAGCCAAGAGACAGGGGGCTTCACCGGGGAGCTGTTTTTT
J: TRBJ2-2
size: -
D: TRBD1
V: TRBV5-1

CDR3: CASSLVSSGVLGETQYF
DNA: TGTGCCAGCAGCTTGGTTTCTTCCGGGGTTTTGGGGGAGACCCAGTACTTC
J: TRBJ2-5
size: -
D: -
V: TRBV5-6

CDR3: CASSLAPGRQGGSPLHF
DNA: TGCGCCAGCAGCTTGGCCCCAGGGAGGCAGGGTGGTTCACCCCTCCACTTT
J: TRBJ1-6
size: once
D: -
V: TRBV5-1

CDR3: CASIRENGSYEQYF
DNA: TGTGCCAGCATAAGGGAGAATGGGTCCTACGAGCAGTACTTC
J: TRBJ2-7
size: -
D: -
V: TRBV2

CDR3: CATGGGPPSYNEQFF
DNA: TGCGCCACCGGCGGGGGGCCGCCCTCCTACAATGAGCAGTTCTTC
J: TRBJ2-1
size: -
D: TRBD2
V: TRBV5-1

CDR3: CATSDPGTGSRQYF
DNA: TGTGCCACCAGTGATCCTGGCACAGGGTCAAGGCAGTACTTC
J: TRBJ2-7
size: few
D: -
V: TRBV24-1

CDR3: CASSLQGDQPQHF
DNA: TGTGCCAGCAGCTTACAGGGAGATCAGCCCCAGCATTTT
J: TRBJ1-5
size: -
D: -
V: TRBV5-4

CDR3: CASSDLGRGPESPNYEQYF
DNA: TGTGCCAGCAGTGACCTGGGCAGGGGACCCGAAAGCCCAAACTACGAGCAGTACTTC
J: TRBJ2-7
size: -
D: -
V: TRBV2

CDR3: CSASVPRGSYEQYF
DNA: TGCAGTGCTAGTGTGCCCAGGGGTTCCTACGAGCAGTACTTC
J: TRBJ2-7
size: -
D: -
V: TRBV20-1

CDR3: CAWFKSRYGYTF
DNA: TGTGCCTGGTTTAAGTCGAGGTATGGCTACACCTTC
J: TRBJ1-2
size: few
D: -
V: TRBV30

CDR3: CASSSSTGDQPQHF
DNA: TGTGCCAGTAGTAGTTCGACAGGCGATCAGCCCCAGCATTTT
J: TRBJ1-5
size: once
D: -
V: TRBV19

CDR3: CASSPTGLRRLYEQYF
DNA: TGTGCCAGCAGCCCAACAGGGCTTAGAAGACTCTACGAGCAGTACTTC
J: TRBJ2-7
size: -
D: -
V: TRBV14

CDR3: CAWNVGIWGEVGELFF
DNA: TGTGCCTGGAACGTAGGGATTTGGGGAGAGGTCGGGGAGCTGTTTTTT
J: TRBJ2-2
size: -
D: -
V: TRBV30

CDR3: CASSLEGSDSGNTIYF
DNA: TGCGCCAGCAGCTTGGAAGGGAGCGACTCTGGAAACACCATATATTTT
J: TRBJ1-3
size: once
D: -
V: TRBV5-1

CDR3: CASSDVRTDYEQYF
DNA: TGTGCCAGCAGTGATGTAAGGACAGACTACGAGCAGTACTTC
J: TRBJ2-7
size: -
D: -
V: TRBV2

CDR3: CASSQDAGAGYTF
DNA: TGCGCCAGCAGCCAAGATGCAGGGGCTGGCTACACCTTC
J: TRBJ1-2
size: few
D: -
V: TRBV4-3

CDR3: CASSQVRGNLRDTQYF
DNA: TGTGCCAGCAGCCAAGTCCGAGGGAATTTACGGGATACGCAGTATTTT
J: TRBJ2-3
size: -
D: -
V: TRBV3-1/TRBV3-2

CDR3: CASRLERTGQGNSPLHF
DNA: TGTGCAAGTCGCTTAGAACGAACAGGCCAAGGGAATTCACCCCTCCACTTT
J: TRBJ1-6
size: -
D: -
V: TRBV12-2

CDR3: CASSVGGRQGNTEAFF
DNA: TGTGCCAGCAGCGTAGGTGGTCGGCAGGGGAACACTGAAGCTTTCTTT
J: TRBJ1-1
size: -
D: -
V: TRBV9

CDR3: CASSLRTSPWETQYF
DNA: TGTGCCAGCAGTCTCCGGACTAGTCCGTGGGAGACCCAGTACTTC
J: TRBJ2-5
size: -
D: TRBD2
V: TRBV27

CDR3: CASSQERAGIMNTEAFF
DNA: TGTGCCAGCAGCCAAGAAAGGGCAGGGATCATGAACACTGAAGCTTTCTTT
J: TRBJ1-1
size: -
D: -
V: TRBV14

CDR3: CASSLIPDRYQPQHF
DNA: TGTGCCAGCAGTTTAATCCCCGACAGGTATCAGCCCCAGCATTTT
J: TRBJ1-5
size: -
D: -
V: TRBV28

CDR3: CAISESGGIETQYF
DNA: TGTGCCATCAGTGAATCAGGGGGGATTGAGACCCAGTACTTC
J: TRBJ2-5
size: -
D: -
V: TRBV10-3

CDR3: CASSQDLDRRSGYTF
DNA: TGTGCCAGCAGCCAAGATCTTGACAGAAGAAGTGGCTACACCTTC
J: TRBJ1-2
size: -
D: -
V: TRBV4-2

CDR3: CASSIRDSEQPQHF
DNA: TGTGCCAGCAGTATCCGGGACAGTGAGCAGCCCCAGCATTTT
J: TRBJ1-5
size: -
D: TRBD1
V: TRBV2

CDR3: CAIRPSGGLETQYF
DNA: TGTGCCATCCGCCCATCGGGGGGATTGGAGACCCAGTACTTC
J: TRBJ2-5
size: -
D: TRBD2
V: TRBV6-2/TRBV6-3

CDR3: CASSLVVRAPSSGNTIYF
DNA: TGTGCCAGCAGCTTAGTGGTCAGGGCCCCCAGCTCTGGAAACACCATATATTTT
J: TRBJ1-3
size: few
D: -
V: TRBV11-2

CDR3: CASSQEDRAYGYTF
DNA: TGTGCCAGCAGCCAAGAAGACAGGGCCTATGGCTACACCTTC
J: TRBJ1-2
size: -
D: TRBD1
V: TRBV3-1/TRBV3-2

CDR3: CASKGLGQGEFGEQFF
DNA: TGTGCCAGTAAGGGGCTTGGACAGGGGGAATTTGGTGAGCAGTTCTTC
J: TRBJ2-1
size: -
D: TRBD1
V: TRBV19

CDR3: CSASRAGLARNNEQFF
DNA: TGCAGTGCTAGTAGGGCCGGACTAGCGAGGAACAATGAGCAGTTCTTC
J: TRBJ2-1
size: -
D: TRBD2
V: TRBV20-1